This T cell receptor beta chain was identified in a study of T cell changes during pregnancy in multiple sclerosis. The CDR3 length is 16 residues. The V end was cut by 1 base, the J end by 6 bases, with 15 bases between. The V gene's germline CDR1 is SGHVS and CDR2 FQNEAQ. The assay was immunoSEQ multiplex PCR, and TCRdb's table has in-frame clones only and misses some. The sample consists of about 75,000 clones, about nine tenths of them appearing once. The specimen was CD4+ T cells from peripheral blood mononuclear cells, collected before pregnancy. This receptor was identified in a female donor with multiple sclerosis, enrolled in a pregnancy study. The chain uses TRBV7-8 and TRBJ1-4; D unresolved. This CDR3 is CASSLGRVLRDEKLFF. The CDR3 DNA reads TGTGCCAGCAGCTTAGGGAGGGTTCTTCGGGATGAAAAACTGTTTTTT.